The 24 T cell receptor beta chains given below trace back to one sample, sequenced in a study of PD-1 blockade in classical Hodgkin lymphoma. Every patient was affected by relapse after autologous stem cell transplantation, while exposure to brentuximab vedotin was not uniform. The data were produced by immunoSEQ multiplex PCR, yet TCRdb's version contains in-frame clones alone and is incomplete. In the table there are about 58,000 clones, more than 85% of which are singletons. The sequencing here drew on peripheral blood mononuclear cells (PBMCs), taken before the second cycle of nivolumab. These receptors were taken from a human donor with classical Hodgkin lymphoma.

The V and J genes are TRBV6-5 and TRBJ2-1; no definite D call. This CDR3 has 14 residues. The V gene lost 7 bases and the J gene lost 3 bases, with 13 bases spanning the gap. Germline values: CDR1 MNHEY, CDR2 SVGAGI. CDR3 amino acids: CASNPRDNYNEQFF. As DNA, the CDR3 is TGTGCCAGCAACCCCCGAGACAACTACAATGAGCAGTTCTTC.

About this clone: The junction does not match germline at one end; this may be a read error. V gene TRBV27 combines with J gene TRBJ2-1; a weak D match, TRBD2 (6 bases). CDR3 size: 19 residues. In germline, CDR1 is MNHEY, CDR2 SMNVEV (reference sequence). CDR3 bases: TGTGCCAACAGTTTATCGAAAAGCGGGCCAAGTTGGGTTAACAATGAGCAGTTCTTC. Amino acid sequence: CANSLSKSGPSWVNNEQFF.

This clone has a single count. The chain is built from TRBV7-8 and TRBJ1-3, with a tentative D call TRBD1 (5 bases). Trimming shortened V by 5 bases and J by 4 bases, and 18 bases separated the two germline ends. Germline lookup yields CDR1 SGHVS and CDR2 FQNEAQ. The CDR3 covers 16 residues. This CDR3 reads CASSEEVGGEGNTIYF. The CDR3 nucleotides read TGTGCCAGCAGCGAAGAGGTCGGGGGAGAGGGAAACACCATATATTTT.

The chain joins TRBV2 to TRBJ1-6, with D possibly TRBD1 on 5 matching bases. The CDR3 totals 11 residues. Germline V gene sequence: CDR1 SNHLY, CDR2 FYNNEI. V lost 8 bases and J 8 bases, leaving 7 bases between the germline ends. The CDR3: CASGGDSPLHF. The CDR3 DNA is TGTGCCAGCGGGGGGGATTCACCCCTCCACTTT.

This chain joins TRBV7-9 and TRBJ1-2; D perhaps matches TRBD1 (5 bases). The germline V gene encodes CDR1 SEHNR and CDR2 FQNEAQ (reference sequence). The ends were cut back, 0 bases at V and 4 bases at J, with 15 bases in the middle. The CDR3 consists of 16 residues. The CDR3 loop reads CASSLALRGKGYGYTF. The DNA of the CDR3 is TGTGCCAGCAGCTTAGCGTTAAGGGGCAAGGGCTATGGCTACACCTTC.

This clone appeared a single time. The gene calls are TRBV9 and TRBJ2-7, with 10 nucleotides matching TRBD2. Trimming took 4 bases from V and 1 from J; bases not matched to a gene: 5. The germline V gene encodes CDR1 SGDLS and CDR2 YYNGEE. The CDR3 is made up of 15 amino acids. CDR3: CASSQLAGESYEQYF. The CDR3 DNA reads TGTGCCAGCAGCCAGCTAGCGGGAGAGTCCTACGAGCAGTACTTC.

V gene TRBV5-8 combines with J gene TRBJ1-2; 12 bases line up with TRBD1. This CDR3 contains 20 residues. After removal of 1 base from V and 2 bases from J, the junction contained 15 bases not matched to a gene. CDR1 and CDR2 (germline): SGHTS, YDEGEE. DNA of the CDR3: TGTGCCAGCAGCTTGAGAGGATCCGGGACAGGGGGCGAGCCCAACTATGGCTACACCTTC. It translates to CASSLRGSGTGGEPNYGYTF.

The rearrangement joins TRBV7-2 to TRBJ2-7; weak D call: TRBD1 (5 bases). CDR1 is SGHTA, CDR2 FQGNSA, per germline. V shed 5 bases and J shed 2 bases, with 10 bases lying between them. The length of the CDR3 is 13 residues. Here the CDR3 reads CASSPTGPYEQYF. The CDR3 coding sequence is TGTGCCAGCAGCCCAACAGGCCCCTACGAGCAGTACTTC.

As DNA, the CDR3 is TGCGCCAGCAGCACGGCCCACTCTAGCGACCTCTACAATGAGCAGTTCTTC. This translates into CASSTAHSSDLYNEQFF. The genes are TRBV5-1 and TRBJ2-1, with D perhaps matching TRBD2 (6 bases). The CDR3 length is 17 residues. Per the germline V gene, CDR1 is SGHRS and CDR2 is YFSETQ. Deletions cut 4 bases from V and 3 bases from J, with 20 bases between. The variable domain in full, with the rest retrieved from reference TRBV5-1 and TRBJ2-1, is KAGVTQTPRYLIKTRGQQVTLSCSPISGHRSVSWYQQTPGQGLQFLFEYFSETQRNKGNFPGRFSGRQFSNSRSEMNVSTLELGDSALYLCASSTAHSSDLYNEQFFGPGTRLTVL.

The chain employs TRBV29-1 and TRBJ2-7; 7 nucleotides line up with TRBD2. V trimming: 6 bases; J trimming: 4 bases; junction bases outside the gene matches: 9. The CDR3 runs 13 residues. In germline, CDR1 is SQVTM, CDR2 ANQGSEA. As DNA, the CDR3 is TGCAGCGTCAGGTGGGCGGGAGTTTACGAGCAGTACTTC. It specifies CSVRWAGVYEQYF.

V is TRBV5-6 and J is TRBJ2-7, with TRBD1 as a possible D gene (6 bases). The CDR3 loop spans 13 amino acids. Trimming removed 7 bases from V and 1 base from J, with 12 bases in between. The germline V gene has CDR1 SGHDT and CDR2 YYEEEE. CDR3 bases: TGTGCCAGCGGCTCCGGGACATCCTACGAGCAGTACTTC. Amino acids: CASGSGTSYEQYF. The full variable domain, with the rest looked up from reference TRBV5-6 and TRBJ2-7, is DAGVTQSPTHLIKTRGQQVTLRCSPKSGHDTVSWYQQALGQGPQFIFQYYEEEERQRGNFPDRFSGHQFPNYSSELNVNALLLGDSALYLCASGSGTSYEQYFGPGTRLTVT.

The gene calls are TRBV10-3 and TRBJ1-1; D perhaps matches TRBD1 (5 bases). Germline CDR1 reads ENHRY; CDR2 reads SYGVKD. There are 13 residues in the CDR3. Trimming cost V 8 bases and J 1 base, with 11 bases left between them. The CDR3 DNA follows: TGTGCCATCTCGACAGAGAGGAACACTGAAGCTTTCTTT. Translating it yields CAISTERNTEAFF.

This rearrangement joins TRBV29-1 to TRBJ2-1; TRBD1 matches 9 bases. CDR1 SQVTM and CDR2 ANQGSEA come from the germline V gene. CDR3 length: 14 amino acids. With V trimmed by 4 bases and J by 5 bases, 6 bases remained unmatched. CDR3 amino acids: CSVAGTGLHNEQFF. The CDR3 DNA follows: TGCAGCGTTGCCGGGACAGGGTTACACAATGAGCAGTTCTTC.

This clone was found a few times. The chain uses TRBV7-3 and TRBJ2-2; 7 nucleotides line up with TRBD2. V was clipped by 0 bases and J by 5 bases; unmatched bases: 9. The CDR3 is 17 residues long. Germline CDR1 is SGHTA and CDR2 is FQGTGA. Written as DNA, the CDR3 is TGTGCCAGCAGCTTAACTCCCAATAGCGGGCAAACCGGGGAGCTGTTTTTT. It is translated as CASSLTPNSGQTGELFF. The complete variable domain, with remaining parts taken from reference TRBV7-3 and TRBJ2-2, reads GAGVSQTPSNKVTEKGKYVELRCDPISGHTALYWYRQSLGQGPEFLIYFQGTGAADDSGLPNDRFFAVRPEGSVSTLKIQRTERGDSAVYLCASSLTPNSGQTGELFFGEGSRLTVL.

The genes are TRBV7-9 and TRBJ2-7; TRBD1 or TRBD2 may be the D gene (5 bases each). The CDR3 loop spans 10 amino acids. CDR1 is SEHNR, CDR2 FQNEAQ, per germline (reference sequence). Trimming took off 10 bases at V and 4 bases at J, with 8 bases between the two ends. The CDR3 bases are TGTGCCACCGGGACGTACGAGCAGTACTTC. Translating gives CATGTYEQYF.

The chain recombines TRBV11-2 with TRBJ2-7; no clear D. Germline V lookup: CDR1 SGHAT, CDR2 FQNNGV. CDR3 length equals 14 residues. The V and J ends lost 5 bases and 2 bases respectively, with 13 bases between them. The DNA of the CDR3 is TGTGCCAGCAGCGCTCGAACGCGTGCCTACGAGCAGTACTTC. Its translation: CASSARTRAYEQYF.

The J gene is TRBJ2-1, the V gene TRBV4-2; D unclear. V lost 1 base to trimming and J lost 0 bases, with 7 bases between them. The CDR3 is made up of 15 amino acids. CDR1 LGHNA and CDR2 YNFKEQ come from the germline V gene. The DNA of the CDR3 is TGTGCCAGCAGCCAAGGGGGTGGCTCCTACAATGAGCAGTTCTTC. Translating it yields CASSQGGGSYNEQFF.

The chain links TRBV11-2 to TRBJ2-7; TRBD1 is a possible D gene (6 bases). The CDR3 covers 13 residues. Trimming removed 2 bases from V and 7 bases from J, with 12 bases in between. In germline, CDR1 is SGHAT, CDR2 FQNNGV. DNA of the CDR3: TGTGCCAGCAGCTTACAGGGGCACCTGGAGCAGTACTTC. Translation gives CASSLQGHLEQYF.

This chain connects TRBV2 to TRBJ1-4; no clear D gene. CDR3 length equals 10 residues. Trimming pared 6 bases from V and 12 bases from J, leaving 8 bases between. Germline values: CDR1 SNHLY, CDR2 FYNNEI. This chain's CDR3 is CASSLAELFF. The DNA for the CDR3 is TGTGCCAGCAGCTTGGCAGAACTGTTTTTT.

The V gene is TRBV11-1, the J gene TRBJ1-1, with TRBD1 as a possible D gene (6 bases). Germline V CDR1 and CDR2: SGHAT, FQDESV (reference sequence). V was cut by 5 bases and J by 0 bases, with 16 bases left in between. This CDR3 has 16 residues. In DNA form, the CDR3 reads TGTGCCAGCAGCCATTCCACAGGGAATCTGAACACTGAAGCTTTCTTT. Its translation: CASSHSTGNLNTEAFF.

The gene calls are TRBV6-1 and TRBJ1-2; D is undetermined. The CDR3 is 15 amino acids. Looked up from germline, CDR1 is MNHNS and CDR2 is SASEGT. V was cut by 5 bases and J by 2 bases, with 15 bases left in between. The CDR3: CASSQDLLINYGYTF. In DNA, the CDR3 is TGTGCCAGCAGTCAGGACCTACTAATCAACTATGGCTACACCTTC.

The chain uses TRBV5-1 and TRBJ2-5; no firm D call. CDR3 length: 15 amino acids. Germline V gene lookup returns CDR1 SGHRS and CDR2 YFSETQ. V lost 2 bases and J 0 bases, leaving 11 bases between the germline ends. The CDR3 reads CASSFSPKDQETQYF. As DNA, the CDR3 is TGCGCCAGCAGCTTCTCCCCGAAGGACCAAGAGACCCAGTACTTC.

The gene calls are TRBV5-8 and TRBJ2-5, with TRBD1 matching over 9 bases. V was clipped by 0 bases and J by 5 bases; unmatched bases: 11. Germline V CDR1 and CDR2: SGHTS, YDEGEE. This CDR3 spans 17 amino acids. The CDR3 protein is CASSLGLGQGDPETQYF. The CDR3 coding sequence is TGTGCCAGCAGCTTGGGGTTGGGACAGGGAGATCCGGAGACCCAGTACTTC.

This chain joins TRBV18 and TRBJ2-5, with D perhaps matching TRBD1 (6 bases). The CDR3 is 14 amino acids. CDR1 KGHSH and CDR2 LQKENI come from the germline V gene. The V end lost 6 bases, the J end lost 5 bases, and 16 bases lay between the germline ends. CDR3 sequence reads: CASSLGTGTETQYF. The CDR3 coding sequence is TGTGCCAGCTCTCTAGGCACAGGGACGGAGACCCAGTACTTC.